Each of the 8 T cell receptor beta chains below was sequenced from the same sample in a study of circulating and synovial CD4+ cells in juvenile arthritis. Generated by immunoSEQ multiplex PCR, the TCRdb table keeps only in-frame clones and is missing some. Of 32,000 or so clones listed, 90% to 95% were seen once; the top ten hold approximately 0.16%. Sequencing was carried out using CD4+ T cells from blood. These receptors were taken from a human donor with juvenile idiopathic arthritis.

The chain recombines TRBV6-4 with TRBJ2-3, with 13 bases that match TRBD2. Losses at the gene ends were 3 bases for V and 1 base for J; bases not matched to a gene: 1. Germline CDR1 and CDR2: MRHNA and SNTAGT. The CDR3 is 16 residues long. CDR3 bases: TGTGCCAGCAGTGAAACTAGCGGGGGGGGCACAGATACGCAGTATTTT. It is translated as CASSETSGGGTDTQYF.

This chain uses TRBV6-1 with TRBJ1-2; D uncertain. Germline lookup yields CDR1 MNHNS and CDR2 SASEGT. The CDR3 totals 12 residues. V gave up 6 bases and J gave up 0 bases, with 5 bases separating them. For the CDR3, the DNA is TGTGCCAGCAGCCAGTCTAACTATGGCTACACCTTC. This sequence encodes CASSQSNYGYTF.

The rearrangement links TRBV25-1 to TRBJ2-3; D is perhaps TRBD2 (7 bases). Germline V lookup: CDR1 MGHDK, CDR2 SYGVNS. The V and J ends lost 6 bases and 5 bases respectively, with 21 bases between them. The CDR3 is made up of 16 amino acids. CDR3 residues: CASSTLGGRRGDTQYF. For the CDR3, the DNA is TGTGCCAGCAGCACCTTGGGGGGGCGGAGGGGAGATACGCAGTATTTT.

The V call is TRBV6-5, the J call TRBJ1-2; 8 bases match TRBD1. CDR1 and CDR2 (germline): MNHEY, SVGAGI. V was pared by 7 bases and J by 2 bases, with 6 bases of the junction left unmatched. This CDR3 is built from 14 residues. Written as DNA, the CDR3 is TGTGCCAGCACCCGGACAGGGTTAAACTATGGCTACACCTTC. It yields the protein CASTRTGLNYGYTF.

The chain combines TRBV6-5 with TRBJ2-7; 10 nucleotides line up with TRBD1. V gave up 4 bases and J gave up 3 bases; unmatched junction bases: 6. This CDR3 contains 15 residues. In germline, CDR1 is MNHEY, CDR2 SVGAGI. The CDR3 sequence is CASSFRDRGNYEQYF. The CDR3 DNA follows: TGTGCCAGCAGTTTCCGGGACAGGGGAAACTACGAGCAGTACTTC.

The V and J genes are TRBV29-1 and TRBJ2-5; 9 nucleotides match TRBD2. The trim removed 3 bases at V and 1 base at J, leaving 0 bases unmatched. CDR3 size: 13 residues. The germline V gene has CDR1 SQVTM and CDR2 ANQGSEA. The CDR3 DNA reads as TGCAGCGTTGAGACTAGCGGCCAAGAGACCCAGTACTTC. Its translation is CSVETSGQETQYF.

This rearrangement joins TRBV7-9 to TRBJ1-3; D is uncertain. This CDR3 has 15 amino acids. V lost 5 bases and J lost 5, with 16 bases in between. CDR1 is SEHNR, CDR2 FQNEAQ, per germline (reference sequence). CDR3 bases: TGTGCCAGCAGCCGCCCCTCGGGTTCGAGAAACACCATATATTTT. The encoded protein is CASSRPSGSRNTIYF.

V usage is TRBV7-9 and J usage is TRBJ2-2; 8 bases line up with TRBD1. J gave up 4 bases and V 10 bases, and 11 bases lay outside the gene matches. The CDR3 consists of 15 residues. From germline, CDR1 is SEHNR and CDR2 FQNEAQ (reference sequence). The CDR3 bases are TGTGCCACGGATTCAGGGGGCACAAGCACCGGGGAGCTGTTTTTT. Protein product: CATDSGGTSTGELFF.